Presented here are 6 T cell receptor beta chains from one specimen sequenced in a study of blood T cell repertoires in COVID-19. Here immunoSEQ multiplex PCR was the method, and the copy in TCRdb shows in-frame clones only, minus some. The profile shows 200,000 or so clones, 84% of them singletons. What was sequenced was peripheral blood. The origin of the receptors is a human donor in a cohort sampled during active COVID-19.

This chain links TRBV4-1 with TRBJ2-7; weak D call: TRBD2 (6 bases). Per germline, CDR1 MGHRA and CDR2 YSYEKL. With 1 base removed from V and 5 bases from J, the gap between germline ends came to 12 bases. The CDR3 is 14 amino acids. CDR3 residues: CASSQGTTVDEQYF. Written as DNA, the CDR3 is TGCGCCAGCAGCCAAGGGACTACTGTAGACGAGCAGTACTTC.

The J gene is TRBJ2-5, the V gene TRBV28, with TRBD2 as a possible D gene (6 bases). The CDR3 is 15 amino acids. Trimming took 5 bases from V and 7 from J, leaving 20 bases between them. Germline V gene sequence: CDR1 MDHEN, CDR2 SYDVKM. CDR3 bases: TGTGCCAGCAGTCCACCCGGGGTTGTGGGGGGGACCCAGTACTTC. Translation gives CASSPPGVVGGTQYF.

The rearrangement uses TRBV29-1 and TRBJ2-3, with D uncertain. Trimming removed 3 bases at V and 0 bases at J, with 7 bases between. Germline lookup yields CDR1 SQVTM and CDR2 ANQGSEA. CDR3 size: 13 residues. CDR3 nucleotide sequence: TGCAGCGTTGACAGAGGTAGCACAGATACGCAGTATTTT. Translation: CSVDRGSTDTQYF.

This clone occurred once. The V gene is TRBV7-2, the J gene TRBJ2-1; no firm D call. Germline V gene sequence: CDR1 SGHTA, CDR2 FQGNSA. Trimming removed 5 bases from V and 0 bases from J, with 11 bases in between. The CDR3 loop spans 15 amino acids. This CDR3 is CASSKDSRSYNEQFF. The CDR3 DNA sequence: TGTGCCAGCAGCAAAGACTCGCGCTCCTACAATGAGCAGTTCTTC.

This chain uses TRBV28 with TRBJ2-3, with TRBD2 matching over 9 bases. The CDR3 loop spans 20 amino acids. J was trimmed by 3 bases and V by 5 bases; bases with no gene match: 21. From germline, CDR1 is MDHEN and CDR2 SYDVKM. The CDR3 loop reads CASSVGRFGREGPTTDTQYF. CDR3 DNA: TGTGCCAGCAGTGTCGGACGGTTCGGGCGGGAGGGCCCCACGACAGATACGCAGTATTTT.

This chain links TRBV3-1 (or the pseudogene TRBV3-2) with TRBJ2-5, with D perhaps matching TRBD1 (7 bases). Trimming pared 3 bases from V and 5 bases from J, leaving 13 bases between. Germline CDR1 LGHDT, CDR2 YNNKEL (reference sequence). This CDR3 has 14 residues. The chain's CDR3 is CASSQKQGGETQYF. The CDR3 DNA follows: TGTGCCAGCAGCCAGAAGCAGGGGGGCGAGACCCAGTACTTC.